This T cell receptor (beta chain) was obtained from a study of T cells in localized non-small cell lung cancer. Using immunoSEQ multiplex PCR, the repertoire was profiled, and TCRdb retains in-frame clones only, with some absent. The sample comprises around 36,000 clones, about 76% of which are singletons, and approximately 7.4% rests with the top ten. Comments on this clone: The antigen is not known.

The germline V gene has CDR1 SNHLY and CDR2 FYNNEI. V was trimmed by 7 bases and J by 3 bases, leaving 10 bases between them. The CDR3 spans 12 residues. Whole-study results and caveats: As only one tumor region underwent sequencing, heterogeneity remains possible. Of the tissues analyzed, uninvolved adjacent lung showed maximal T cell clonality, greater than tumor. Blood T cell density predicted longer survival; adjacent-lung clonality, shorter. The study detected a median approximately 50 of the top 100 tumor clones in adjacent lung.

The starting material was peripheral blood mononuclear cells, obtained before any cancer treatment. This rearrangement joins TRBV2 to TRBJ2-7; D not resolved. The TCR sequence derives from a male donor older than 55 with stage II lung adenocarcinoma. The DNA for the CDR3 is TGTGCCAGCAACATCGGCCGCTACGAGCAGTACTTC. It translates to CASNIGRYEQYF. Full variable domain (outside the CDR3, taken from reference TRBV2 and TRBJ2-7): EPEVTQTPSHQVTQMGQEVILRCVPISNHLYFYWYRQILGQKVEFLVSFYNNEISEKSEIFDDQFSVERPDGSNFTLKIRSTKLEDSAMYFCASNIGRYEQYFGPGTRLTVT.